The 5 T cell receptor beta chains below all came from one sample that was sequenced in a study of shared clonotypes between healthy human individuals. The table came from immunoSEQ multiplex PCR; TCRdb's copy has only in-frame clones and leaves some out. The sample yields fewer than 850,000 clones, 90% seen once. Sequenced sample: memory CD8+ T cells from PBMCs. Subset described: CD45RO+ cells pooled with CCR7-negative TemRA cells. The source of these receptors is a man younger than 35 in good health. Some clones in this sample may be carry-over from other donors' samples.

This clone showed up just a few times. This rearrangement joins TRBV6-5 to TRBJ2-7; TRBD2 matches at 10 bases. CDR3 length: 16 amino acids. V trimming: 0 bases; J trimming: 5 bases; junction bases outside the gene matches: 7. From germline, CDR1 is MNHEY and CDR2 SVGAGI. The CDR3 region has the DNA TGTGCCAGCAGTTACTCGAGAGCGGGAGGGTCTGACGAGCAGTACTTC. Translation gives CASSYSRAGGSDEQYF.

This chain links TRBV7-9 with TRBJ2-7; 11 positions agree with TRBD1. V lost 5 bases and J lost 6; bases outside the gene matches: 15. CDR1 is SEHNR, CDR2 FQNEAQ, per germline (reference sequence). The CDR3 runs to 17 residues. Here the CDR3 reads CASSPDKGTGGGVEQYF. CDR3 nucleotides: TGTGCCAGCAGCCCCGACAAAGGGACAGGGGGAGGCGTCGAGCAGTACTTC.

This chain connects TRBV7-9 to TRBJ2-1, with D tentatively TRBD2 (5 bases). Trimming shortened V by 1 base and J by 6 bases, and 10 bases separated the two germline ends. CDR3 size: 14 residues. From germline, CDR1 is SEHNR and CDR2 FQNEAQ (reference sequence). Here the CDR3 DNA reads TGTGCCAGCAGCTTAGATTTCGGGGTCAATGAGCAGTTCTTC. Protein: CASSLDFGVNEQFF. Drawing the rest from reference TRBV7-9 and TRBJ2-1, the complete variable domain is DTGVSQNPRHKITKRGQNVTFRCDPISEHNRLYWYRQTLGQGPEFLTYFQNEAQLEKSRLLSDRFSAERPKGSFSTLEIQRTEQGDSAMYLCASSLDFGVNEQFFGPGTRLTVL.

DNA for the CDR3: TGTGCCAGTAAGGGATGGGCCCAAGAGACCCAGTACTTC. Its protein is CASKGWAQETQYF. The chain links TRBV7-9 to TRBJ2-5, with no clear D. V shed 9 bases and J shed 1 base, with 12 bases lying between them. This CDR3 region has 13 residues. The V gene's germline CDR1 is SEHNR and CDR2 FQNEAQ (reference sequence).

The chain carries TRBV11-2 and TRBJ2-7, with D possibly matching TRBD1 (6 bases). The ends were cut back, 1 base at V and 3 bases at J, with 13 bases in the middle. Germline assignment: CDR1 SGHAT and CDR2 FQNNGV. This CDR3 has 15 amino acids. The CDR3 nucleotides are TGTGCCAGCAGCTTAGGTCGGGACACGGGCTACGAGCAGTACTTC. This codes for CASSLGRDTGYEQYF.